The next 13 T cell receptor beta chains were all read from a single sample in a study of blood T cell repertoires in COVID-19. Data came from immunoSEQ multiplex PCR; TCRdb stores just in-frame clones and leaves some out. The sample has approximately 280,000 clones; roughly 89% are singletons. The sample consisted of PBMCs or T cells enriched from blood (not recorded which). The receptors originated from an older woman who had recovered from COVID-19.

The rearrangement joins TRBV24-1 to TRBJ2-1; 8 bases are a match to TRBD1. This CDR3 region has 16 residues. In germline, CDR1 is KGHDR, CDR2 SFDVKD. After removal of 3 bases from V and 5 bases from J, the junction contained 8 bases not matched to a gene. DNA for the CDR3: TGTGCCACCAGTGATCCGGACAGGGCAGGCCACAATGAGCAGTTCTTC. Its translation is CATSDPDRAGHNEQFF.

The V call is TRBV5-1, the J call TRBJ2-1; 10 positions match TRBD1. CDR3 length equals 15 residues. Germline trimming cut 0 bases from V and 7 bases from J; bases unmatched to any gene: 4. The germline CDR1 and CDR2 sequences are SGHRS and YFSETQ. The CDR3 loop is CASSLAGTGVNEQFF. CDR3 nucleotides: TGCGCCAGCAGCTTGGCCGGGACAGGGGTTAATGAGCAGTTCTTC.

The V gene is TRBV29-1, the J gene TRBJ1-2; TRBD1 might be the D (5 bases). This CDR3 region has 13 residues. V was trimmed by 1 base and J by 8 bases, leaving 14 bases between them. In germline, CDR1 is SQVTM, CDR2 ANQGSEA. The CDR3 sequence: CSVEGGSAKGYTF. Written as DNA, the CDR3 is TGCAGCGTTGAAGGGGGCTCGGCTAAGGGCTACACCTTC.

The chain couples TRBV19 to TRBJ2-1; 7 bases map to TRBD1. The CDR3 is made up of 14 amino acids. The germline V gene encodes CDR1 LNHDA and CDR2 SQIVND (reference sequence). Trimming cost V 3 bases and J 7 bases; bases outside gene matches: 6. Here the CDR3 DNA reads TGTGCCAGTAGTATGTCAGGGGGTGGAAATGAGCAGTTCTTC. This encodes CASSMSGGGNEQFF.

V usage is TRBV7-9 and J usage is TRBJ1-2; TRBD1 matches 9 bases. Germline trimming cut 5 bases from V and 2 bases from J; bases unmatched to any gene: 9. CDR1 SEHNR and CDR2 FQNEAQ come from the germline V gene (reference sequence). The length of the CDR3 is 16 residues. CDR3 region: CASSLDPGQGNYGYTF. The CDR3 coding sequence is TGTGCCAGCAGCCTAGACCCTGGACAGGGGAACTATGGCTACACCTTC.

The DNA for the CDR3 is TGTGCCACCAGCAGACCCGGACAGGGAAGAGGGCAGCCCCAGCATTTT. It translates to CATSRPGQGRGQPQHF. V and J are TRBV15 and TRBJ1-5; TRBD1 matches 8 bases. The CDR3 spans 16 residues. Germline values: CDR1 LNHNV, CDR2 YYDKDF (reference sequence). The V segment lost 2 bases and the J segment 7 bases; nucleotides outside the gene matches: 10.

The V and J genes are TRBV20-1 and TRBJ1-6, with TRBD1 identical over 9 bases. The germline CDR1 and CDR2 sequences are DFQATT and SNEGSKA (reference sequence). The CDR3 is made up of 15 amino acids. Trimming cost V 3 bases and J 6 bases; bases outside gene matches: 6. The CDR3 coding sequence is TGCAGTGCTAGTAGGACGGGACAGGGTAATTCACCCCTCCACTTT. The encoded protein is CSASRTGQGNSPLHF.

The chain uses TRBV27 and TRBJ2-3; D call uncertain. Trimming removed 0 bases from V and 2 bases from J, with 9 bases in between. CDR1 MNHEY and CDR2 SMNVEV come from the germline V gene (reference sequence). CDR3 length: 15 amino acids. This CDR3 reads CASSLSRANTDTQYF. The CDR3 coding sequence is TGTGCCAGCAGTTTATCTAGAGCGAACACAGATACGCAGTATTTT.

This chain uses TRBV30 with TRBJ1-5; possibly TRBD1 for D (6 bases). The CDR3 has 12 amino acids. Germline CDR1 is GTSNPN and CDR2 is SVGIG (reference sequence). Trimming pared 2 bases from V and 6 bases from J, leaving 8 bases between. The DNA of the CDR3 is TGTGCCTGGAGTCAAGGGGGTCAGCCCCAGCATTTT. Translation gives CAWSQGGQPQHF.

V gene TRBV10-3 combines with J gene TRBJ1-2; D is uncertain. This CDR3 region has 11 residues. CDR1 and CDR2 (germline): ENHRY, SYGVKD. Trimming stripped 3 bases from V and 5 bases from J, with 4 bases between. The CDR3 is CAISDSYGYTF. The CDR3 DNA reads TGTGCCATCAGTGATTCATATGGCTACACCTTC.

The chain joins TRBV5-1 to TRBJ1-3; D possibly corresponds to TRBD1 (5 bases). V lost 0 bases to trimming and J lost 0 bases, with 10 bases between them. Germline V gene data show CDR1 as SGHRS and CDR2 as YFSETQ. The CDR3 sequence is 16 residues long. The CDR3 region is CASSLGQHSSGNTIYF. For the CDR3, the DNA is TGCGCCAGCAGCTTGGGACAGCACTCCTCTGGAAACACCATATATTTT.

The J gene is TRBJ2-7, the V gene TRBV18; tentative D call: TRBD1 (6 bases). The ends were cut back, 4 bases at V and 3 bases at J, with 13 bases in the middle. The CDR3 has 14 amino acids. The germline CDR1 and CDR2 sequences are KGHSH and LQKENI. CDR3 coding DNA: TGTGCCAGCTCACTACAGACAGGTATCTACGAGCAGTACTTC. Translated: CASSLQTGIYEQYF.

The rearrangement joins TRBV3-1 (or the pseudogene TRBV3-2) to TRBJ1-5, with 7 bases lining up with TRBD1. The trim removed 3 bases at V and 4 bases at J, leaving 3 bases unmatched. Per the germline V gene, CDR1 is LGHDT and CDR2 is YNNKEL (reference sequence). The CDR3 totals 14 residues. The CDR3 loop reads CASSQTGWNQPQHF. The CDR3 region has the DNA TGTGCCAGCAGCCAGACAGGGTGGAATCAGCCCCAGCATTTT.